Shown below are 4 T cell receptor beta chains from a single sample sequenced in a study of blood T cell repertoires in COVID-19 (dated by TCRdb to about 2020). The library came from the immunoSEQ multiplex PCR assay. In TCRdb, the immuneACCESS table is reduced to in-frame sequences with V and J assigned. These tables do not hold every clone; where another copy was compared, an unresolved V gene accounts for under half, and the others remain unexplained. The table for this sample lists about 400,000 clones; more than 75% of them were counted only once. In total, the top ten clones hold 2.5% to 3.5% of the sample. Sequenced material: peripheral blood. All receptors derive from a human donor in a cohort sampled during active COVID-19.

The V gene is TRBV3-1 (or the pseudogene TRBV3-2), the J gene TRBJ2-3; no clear D. The CDR3 sequence is 13 residues long. CDR1 is LGHDT, CDR2 YNNKEL, per germline (reference sequence). Trimming took off 0 bases at V and 6 bases at J, with 7 bases between the two ends. The CDR3 nucleotides read TGTGCCAGCAGCCAAGATAGAATGGATACGCAGTATTTT. Its translation: CASSQDRMDTQYF.

This clone showed up just once. The rearrangement joins TRBV7-9 to TRBJ2-7; perhaps TRBD1 as D (5 bases). This CDR3 contains 17 residues. Germline V gene data show CDR1 as SEHNR and CDR2 as FQNEAQ (reference sequence). Trimming took 5 bases from V and 2 from J, leaving 22 bases between them. The CDR3 is CASSRRGGATNPYEQYF. The CDR3 DNA reads as TGTGCCAGCAGCCGCCGAGGTGGGGCTACTAATCCCTACGAGCAGTACTTC.

The chain employs TRBV29-1 and TRBJ2-7; D is perhaps TRBD2 (5 bases). CDR1 is SQVTM and CDR2 is ANQGSEA in the germline V gene. CDR3 length: 13 residues. V was trimmed by 6 bases and J by 5 bases, leaving 17 bases between them. CDR3 region: CSVQIGFGNEQYF. The CDR3 DNA reads as TGCAGCGTCCAAATTGGATTCGGGAACGAGCAGTACTTC.

The chain uses TRBV5-4 and TRBJ2-3, with 7 nucleotides matching TRBD2. The CDR3 contains 15 residues. J was trimmed by 2 bases and V by 6 bases; bases with no gene match: 9. Per germline, CDR1 SGHNT and CDR2 YYREEE (reference sequence). CDR3 sequence reads: CASTGGAGHTDTQYF. CDR3 bases: TGTGCCAGCACCGGGGGAGCGGGGCACACAGATACGCAGTATTTT.